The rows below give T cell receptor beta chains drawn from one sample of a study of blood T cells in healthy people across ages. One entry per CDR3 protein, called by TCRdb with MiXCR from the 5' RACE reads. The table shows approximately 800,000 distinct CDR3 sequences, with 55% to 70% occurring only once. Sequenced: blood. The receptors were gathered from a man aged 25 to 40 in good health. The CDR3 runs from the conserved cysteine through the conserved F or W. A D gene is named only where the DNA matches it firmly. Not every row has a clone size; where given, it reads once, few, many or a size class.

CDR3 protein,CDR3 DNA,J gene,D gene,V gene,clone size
CASSVDVSYEQYF,TGTGCCAGCAGCGTAGATGTGAGCTACGAGCAGTACTTC,TRBJ2-7,NA,TRBV7-2,few
CASSPSHRRRGETQYF,TGTGCCAGCTCACCAAGTCATCGGCGGAGGGGAGAGACCCAGTACTTC,TRBJ2-5,NA,TRBV18,NA
CSARDPRTAQNTEAFF,TGCAGTGCTAGAGATCCGAGGACAGCTCAGAACACTGAAGCTTTCTTT,TRBJ1-1,NA,TRBV20-1,NA
CAGSLDDAGRETQYF,TGTGCCGGCAGTTTAGACGATGCGGGACGGGAGACCCAGTACTTC,TRBJ2-5,NA,TRBV12-3/TRBV12-4,NA
CASSETARGTEAYF,TGTGCCAGCAGTGAAACCGCCCGTGGCACTGAAGCTTACTTT,TRBJ1-1,NA,TRBV6-1,NA
CSARGLASGGPPEQYF,TGCAGTGCTAGAGGACTCGCGAGCGGGGGCCCACCCGAGCAGTACTTC,TRBJ2-7,TRBD2,TRBV20-1,few
CASSLNAGGPSEQYF,TGTGCCAGCAGCTTGAACGCGGGGGGGCCAAGCGAGCAGTACTTC,TRBJ2-7,TRBD2,TRBV7-9,once
CASSQNRGWNEQYF,TGTGCCAGCAGCCAAAACAGGGGATGGAACGAGCAGTACTTC,TRBJ2-7,TRBD1,TRBV7-8,NA
CASKRGAQETQYF,TGTGCCAGCAAGAGGGGGGCGCAAGAGACCCAGTACTTC,TRBJ2-5,NA,TRBV7-2,NA
CASSLLRTGGYEQYF,TGTGCCAGCAGCCTCCTCCGGACAGGGGGCTACGAGCAGTACTTC,TRBJ2-7,TRBD1,TRBV7-2,once
CSARGAGTGGVYEQYF,TGCAGTGCTAGAGGAGCCGGGACAGGGGGCGTCTACGAGCAGTACTTC,TRBJ2-7,TRBD1,TRBV20-1,NA
CASSSGQAAIYGYTF,TGTGCCAGCAGCTCAGGACAGGCAGCGATCTATGGCTACACCTTC,TRBJ1-2,TRBD1,TRBV2,NA
CASSRQEYEQYF,TGTGCCAGCAGCCGACAGGAGTACGAGCAGTACTTC,TRBJ2-7,NA,TRBV28,NA
CSALPGQLLNYGYTF,TGCAGTGCTCTTCCGGGACAGCTGCTTAACTATGGCTACACCTTC,TRBJ1-2,TRBD1,TRBV20-1,NA
CASSLFSLDAFF,TGTGCCAGCAGCTTGTTCTCTTTGGACGCTTTCTTT,TRBJ1-1,NA,TRBV7-2,NA
CASSLRQSSGANVLTF,TGTGCCAGCAGCTTAAGACAGAGCTCTGGGGCCAACGTCCTGACTTTC,TRBJ2-6,NA,TRBV7-8,NA
CSARPGGHSTQYF,TGCAGTGCTAGACCCGGGGGTCATTCAACCCAGTACTTC,TRBJ2-5,NA,TRBV20-1,NA
CSARARPAGETQYF,TGCAGTGCTAGAGCCCGCCCAGCGGGAGAGACCCAGTACTTC,TRBJ2-5,NA,TRBV20-1,NA
CASSQDVLAGDEQYF,TGCGCCAGCAGCCAAGACGTCCTAGCGGGAGACGAGCAGTACTTC,TRBJ2-7,TRBD2,TRBV4-3,NA
CASSLGQGTMHEQYF,TGTGCCAGCAGCTTAGGCCAGGGGACCATGCACGAGCAGTACTTC,TRBJ2-7,NA,TRBV7-2,NA
CASSPSGTPGIHEQFF,TGTGCCAGCAGCCCCTCGGGGACCCCAGGGATCCATGAGCAGTTCTTC,TRBJ2-1,NA,TRBV9,NA
CASSRRSGSYNEQFF,TGTGCCAGCTCTCGGAGGTCCGGCTCCTACAATGAGCAGTTCTTC,TRBJ2-1,NA,TRBV6-2/TRBV6-3,NA
CASSSWAGSTDTQYF,TGTGCCAGCAGCTCATGGGCGGGAAGCACAGATACGCAGTATTTT,TRBJ2-3,NA,TRBV7-2,NA
CASSWTSGREYEQFF,TGTGCCAGCAGTTGGACTAGCGGGAGGGAATATGAGCAGTTCTTC,TRBJ2-1,TRBD2,TRBV28,NA
CASSHYPGDEQFF,TGTGCCAGCAGCCACTATCCAGGGGATGAGCAGTTCTTC,TRBJ2-1,NA,TRBV7-2,NA
CASSDRAILQETQYF,TGTGCCAGCAGTGATAGGGCCATCCTCCAAGAGACCCAGTACTTC,TRBJ2-5,NA,TRBV2,few
CSARDDGTSNVLTF,TGCAGTGCTAGAGATGATGGGACATCTAACGTCCTGACTTTC,TRBJ2-6,NA,TRBV20-1,NA
CASQQGMDYGYTF,TGTGCCAGTCAACAGGGAATGGACTATGGCTACACCTTC,TRBJ1-2,NA,TRBV12-3/TRBV12-4,few
CASRRGRGYEQYF,TGTGCCAGCCGAAGGGGAAGAGGCTACGAGCAGTACTTC,TRBJ2-7,NA,TRBV13,NA
CSARGLASLQPPNEQFF,TGCAGTGCTAGAGGTTTAGCGAGCCTGCAACCGCCCAATGAGCAGTTCTTC,TRBJ2-1,NA,TRBV20-1,once
CASSLGYGQGPYEQYF,TGTGCCAGCAGCTTAGGCTACGGACAGGGTCCCTACGAGCAGTACTTC,TRBJ2-7,TRBD1,TRBV13,NA
CASSFPGGNTGELFF,TGTGCCAGCAGTTTCCCAGGGGGTAACACCGGGGAGCTGTTTTTT,TRBJ2-2,TRBD1,TRBV27,NA
CSAFETSARDTQYF,TGCAGTGCCTTTGAGACTAGCGCGAGAGATACGCAGTATTTT,TRBJ2-3,TRBD2,TRBV20-1,NA
CASRDGRDRGQETQYF,TGTGCCAGCAGAGACGGACGGGACAGGGGCCAAGAGACCCAGTACTTC,TRBJ2-5,TRBD1,TRBV28,NA
CASSLGGYRRIRFF,TGTGCCAGCAGCTTAGGTGGCTATAGACGTATAAGGTTCTTC,TRBJ2-1,NA,TRBV7-2,NA
CASSLRDSRGEQFF,TGTGCCAGCAGCCTCCGGGACAGCCGGGGAGAGCAGTTCTTC,TRBJ2-1,TRBD1,TRBV2,once
CAIPRTSGTEFYNEQFF,TGTGCCATCCCGAGGACTAGCGGGACCGAATTCTACAATGAGCAGTTCTTC,TRBJ2-1,TRBD2,TRBV7-2,once
CASSYRRDEQYF,TGTGCCAGCAGTTATCGGCGCGACGAGCAGTACTTC,TRBJ2-7,NA,TRBV6-2/TRBV6-3,NA
CASSLAAGTIPNEQFF,TGTGCCAGCAGCTTGGCCGCCGGGACTATTCCCAATGAGCAGTTCTTC,TRBJ2-1,TRBD2,TRBV5-4,NA
CSVATGTNDYGYNF,NA,TRBJ1-2,NA,TRBV29-1,NA
CASSLRQGLFYEQYF,TGTGCCAGCAGTTTAAGACAGGGCCTATTCTACGAGCAGTACTTC,TRBJ2-7,TRBD1,TRBV6-1,few
CSARTGDNEQFF,TGCAGTGCTAGGACAGGGGACAATGAGCAGTTCTTC,TRBJ2-1,TRBD1,TRBV20-1,few
CSVASDGGAIRNEQFF,TGCAGCGTTGCCTCCGACGGGGGGGCGATTAGAAATGAGCAGTTCTTC,TRBJ2-1,TRBD2,TRBV29-1,NA
CSANDAGNEQFF,TGCAGCGCGAACGACGCGGGCAATGAGCAGTTCTTC,TRBJ2-1,NA,TRBV29-1,NA
CASSLLAGTDTQYF,TGTGCCAGCTCACTCTTAGCGGGCACAGATACGCAGTATTTT,TRBJ2-3,NA,TRBV18,few